Presented here are 13 T cell receptor beta chains from one specimen sequenced in a study of blood T cell repertoires in COVID-19. This table comes from immunoSEQ multiplex PCR, and its TCRdb copy is limited to in-frame clones, with some not included. The repertoire has about 88,000 clones, 90% of them found once; the top ten carry about 6.7%. The sequencing input was peripheral blood. These receptors were taken from a young man with COVID-19, enrolled during active disease.

The chain combines TRBV15 with TRBJ2-7, with unresolved D. Trimming left V 1 base short and J 3 bases short, with 13 bases between. This CDR3 spans 15 amino acids. The germline V gene encodes CDR1 LNHNV and CDR2 YYDKDF (reference sequence). The CDR3 bases are TGTGCCACCAGCAGAGTGAGTAGAAGAGGCTACGAGCAGTACTTC. This gives the protein CATSRVSRRGYEQYF.

The gene calls are TRBV30 and TRBJ2-2, with D maybe TRBD1 (6 bases). With 4 bases removed from V and 3 bases from J, the gap between germline ends came to 15 bases. Germline V gives CDR1 GTSNPN, CDR2 SVGIG (reference sequence). The CDR3 contains 15 residues. CDR3 protein: CAWTTGLGDTGELFF. CDR3 DNA sequence: TGTGCCTGGACCACAGGGTTAGGGGACACCGGGGAGCTGTTTTTT.

Details on this clone: At one end the junction does not follow the germline gene, possibly because of a read error. This chain joins TRBV6-6 and TRBJ1-2, with TRBD1 matching 8 bases. The CDR3 consists of 14 residues. The germline gives CDR1 MNHNY, CDR2 SVGAGI (reference sequence). In DNA, the CDR3 is TGTGCCGGCAGTCAAGGGACAGGCAACTATGGCTACACCTTC. Translation: CAGSQGTGNYGYTF.

CDR3 DNA: TGTGCCAGCAGTTTTCAAAGACTAGCGGGAGCAGATACGCAGTATTTT. Translation: CASSFQRLAGADTQYF. The J gene is TRBJ2-3, the V gene TRBV27; 12 bases agree with TRBD2. J was trimmed by 4 bases and V by 3 bases; bases with no gene match: 5. Germline values: CDR1 MNHEY, CDR2 SMNVEV (reference sequence). The length of the CDR3 is 16 residues.

The rearrangement joins TRBV9 to TRBJ2-1; D ambiguous. This CDR3 spans 13 amino acids. Trimming left V 2 bases short and J 5 bases short, with 8 bases between. Germline V lookup: CDR1 SGDLS, CDR2 YYNGEE. CDR3 sequence (DNA): TGTGCCAGCAGCGTTGAGCCCCACAATGAGCAGTTCTTC. Its translation: CASSVEPHNEQFF.

This clone was detected only a few times. The chain combines TRBV7-6 with TRBJ1-4, with a possible D match to TRBD1 (5 bases). Germline values: CDR1 SGHVS, CDR2 FNYEAQ. The CDR3 loop spans 15 amino acids. V lost 1 base and J 5 bases, leaving 11 bases between the germline ends. DNA for the CDR3: TGTGCCAGCAGCTTAGAACGGGGGTACAATGAAAAACTGTTTTTT. It translates to CASSLERGYNEKLFF.

The V call is TRBV10-3, the J call TRBJ2-1; possibly TRBD2 for D (6 bases). V gave up 3 bases and J gave up 3 bases, with 12 bases separating them. The CDR3 spans 15 residues. Germline CDR1 reads ENHRY; CDR2 reads SYGVKD. DNA of the CDR3: TGTGCCATCAGTGACCGGGAGCCACTCTACAATGAGCAGTTCTTC. Amino acid sequence: CAISDREPLYNEQFF.

The J gene is TRBJ1-5, the V gene TRBV15, with 8 bases lining up with TRBD1. Germline-derived CDR1 and CDR2 are LNHNV and YYDKDF (reference sequence). V lost 3 bases and J lost 6; bases outside the gene matches: 10. The length of the CDR3 is 16 residues. CDR3 in amino acids: CATSSGDRQGGQPQHF. As DNA, the CDR3 is TGTGCCACCAGCAGTGGGGACAGGCAAGGAGGTCAGCCCCAGCATTTT.

This clone was picked up one time. This chain joins TRBV27 and TRBJ2-3, with D perhaps TRBD2 (7 bases). The V gene lost 3 bases and the J gene lost 7 bases, with 23 bases spanning the gap. This CDR3 contains 17 residues. Germline V gene sequence: CDR1 MNHEY, CDR2 SMNVEV (reference sequence). CDR3 region: CASSLGATRGLEYTQYF. The CDR3 region has the DNA TGTGCCAGCAGTTTGGGGGCGACGCGGGGGTTAGAATATACGCAGTATTTT.

The rearrangement links TRBV28 to TRBJ2-7; D may be TRBD1 (5 bases). Trimming removed 3 bases from V and 3 bases from J, with 12 bases in between. CDR1 is MDHEN, CDR2 SYDVKM, per germline. The CDR3 has 14 residues. The CDR3 spells CASSFGRVLYEQYF. In DNA, the CDR3 is TGTGCCAGCAGTTTCGGCAGGGTGCTCTACGAGCAGTACTTC.

This clone was picked up one time. This sequence joins TRBV2 and TRBJ2-7, with 8 positions matching TRBD2. This CDR3 region has 16 residues. Germline V CDR1 and CDR2: SNHLY, FYNNEI. The junction had 16 bases not matched to a gene; V was cut back by 5 bases and J by 7 bases. CDR3 protein: CASSPTRSGKPGEQYF. The CDR3, as DNA: TGTGCCAGCAGTCCTACCCGTAGCGGGAAGCCGGGGGAGCAGTACTTC.

The chain uses TRBV28 and TRBJ2-1, with D possibly TRBD2 on 6 matching bases. Per germline, CDR1 MDHEN and CDR2 SYDVKM. Trimming took off 5 bases at V and 6 bases at J, with 8 bases between the two ends. The CDR3 spans 12 residues. CDR3 residues: CASSLARNEQFF. The DNA of the CDR3 is TGTGCCAGCAGTCTAGCGCGCAATGAGCAGTTCTTC. Based on the CDR3 plus reference TRBV28 and TRBJ2-1, the full variable domain is DVKVTQSSRYLVKRTGEKVFLECVQDMDHENMFWYRQDPGLGLRLIYFSYDVKMKEKGDIPEGYSVSREKKERFSLILESASTNQTSMYLCASSLARNEQFFGPGTRLTVL.

This chain joins TRBV2 and TRBJ2-3; maybe TRBD1 (6 bases). Looked up from germline, CDR1 is SNHLY and CDR2 is FYNNEI. CDR3 length: 14 amino acids. The ends were cut back, 4 bases at V and 2 bases at J, with 10 bases in the middle. CDR3 amino acids: CASSADRTTDTQYF. The CDR3 bases are TGTGCCAGCAGTGCCGACAGGACCACAGATACGCAGTATTTT.